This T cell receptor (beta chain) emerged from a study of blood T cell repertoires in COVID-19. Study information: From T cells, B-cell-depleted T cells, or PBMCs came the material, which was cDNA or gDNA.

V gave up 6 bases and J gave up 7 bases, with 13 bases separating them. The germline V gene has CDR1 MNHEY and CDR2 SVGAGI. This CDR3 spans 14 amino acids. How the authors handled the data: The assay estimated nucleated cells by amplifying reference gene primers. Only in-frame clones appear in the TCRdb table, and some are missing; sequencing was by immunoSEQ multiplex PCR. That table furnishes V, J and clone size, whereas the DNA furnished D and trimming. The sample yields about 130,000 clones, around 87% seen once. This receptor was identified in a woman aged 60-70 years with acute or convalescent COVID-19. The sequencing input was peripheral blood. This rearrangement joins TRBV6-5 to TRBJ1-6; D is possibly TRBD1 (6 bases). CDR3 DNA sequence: TGTGCCAGCAGCAAGGGACAATTCAATTCACCCCTCCACTTT. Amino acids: CASSKGQFNSPLHF.